Listed below are T cell receptor beta chains from one sample, sequenced in a study of blood T cells in healthy people across ages. TCRdb re-derived calls from the 5' RACE reads in MiXCR, one entry per CDR3 protein. The data hold hundreds of thousands of distinct CDR3 sequences, with roughly two fifths observed a single time. Material for sequencing was blood. The receptors were sampled from a man older than 75 in good health. Each CDR3 is given with its conserved first and last residue. The order of the fields is V gene, CDR3 protein.

>TRBV28
CATDLANIQYF
>TRBV20-1
CSAPGGGAETQYF
>TRBV11-2
CASSPAASTDTQYF
>TRBV7-9
CASSPTSRGYEQYF
>TRBV14
CASSQATGGGSYNEQFF
>TRBV20-1
CSARGLAGGTGGELFF
>TRBV6-5
CASRRDSDSPLHF
>TRBV6-6
CASSRPPQGAKDEQYF
>TRBV6-2/TRBV6-3
CASTSGRANNEQFF
>TRBV4-1
CASSQDVDLTQYF
>TRBV20-1
CSARAGGGGLYNEQYF
>TRBV20-1
CSASSLADDEQFF
>TRBV10-1
CASSEDRVKQYF
>TRBV28
CASNSTGTGNYGYTF
>TRBV5-1
CASSQDPGLGQETQYF
>TRBV6-6
CASGATGGVGTEAFF
>TRBV5-4
CASSLAGEFGELFF
>TRBV5-1
CASSSRRGGGQETQYF
>TRBV5-1
CASSLARDAGYTF
>TRBV4-1
CASSQEGQELTANEKLFF
>TRBV20-1
CSARDQDSYLSYTF
>TRBV5-1
CASSLEARRGTQYF
>TRBV12-3/TRBV12-4
CASSLGALASTDTQYF
>TRBV2
CASSEEYGYTF
>TRBV6-5
CAGRGAADTQYF
>TRBV15
CATSRVFGLAVYEQYF
>TRBV6-2/TRBV6-3
CASSPGQAEAWDTQYF
>TRBV7-2
CASTMGGRFEQYF
>TRBV6-5
CASSPGIAQGNEQFF
>TRBV2
CASSGGGSQPQHF
>TRBV20-1
CSARAVRDSYEQYF
>TRBV18
CASSPSGREQFF
>TRBV18
CASSLAREETQYF
>TRBV20-1
CSARGTLAGIREQFF
>TRBV7-2
CASSRPGQGPDTQYF
>TRBV4-3
CASSKDEGLGEKLFF
>TRBV15
CATSREGRGGTDTQYF
>TRBV12-3/TRBV12-4
CASSQGTDWLYEQYF
>TRBV6-5
CASSYSRGLNTGGYTF
>TRBV5-6
CASSEGSTYEQYF
>TRBV20-1
CSAIKQGAYNEQFF
>TRBV29-1
CSTDRGRDTEAFF